This TCR beta chain was recovered during a study of blood T cell repertoires in COVID-19 (dated by TCRdb to 2020 to 2021). Looking at the study overall: The collaborator samples originated in the United States, Italy and Spain and spanned the acute and convalescent phases of COVID-19. The prospective study material was composed of cDNA or gDNA derived from T cells, B-cell-depleted T cells, or PBMCs. The dataset comprised deeply sampled blood TCRbeta repertoires from subjects exposed to, actively infected with, or recovered from COVID-19. The repertoires were released in a freely available public database meant as a resource for research on the immune response to SARS-CoV-2. The samples were drawn from two sources: the first 160 participants of the ongoing ImmuneRACE study, and 1,200 or so subjects contributed by 6 global collaborators. Sample metadata almost always included a de-identified subject ID, COVID-19 status, age in years and sex. HLA class I and class II types, where available, came from metadata supplied by the sample provider rather than from assay-based typing. General conclusions and limits of the study: How much clinical and demographic metadata was included differed by source and by participant, and the metadata was provided uncurated.

The immunoSEQ Assay, a bias-controlled multiplex PCR, was used to amplify TCRbeta CDR3 regions from genomic DNA. The authors' pipeline ran thus. The number of nucleated cells in each sample was estimated from the amplification of reference gene primers within the assay. Sequence reads were collapsed and filtered to measure the absolute abundance of every unique TCRbeta CDR3 rearrangement. For each sample, productive Simpson clonality was calculated by taking the square root of Simpson's diversity index across productive rearrangements. TCRdb took over this immuneACCESS table, retaining in-frame rearrangements with V and J assigned. Such tables are incomplete; in checked studies, under half of the missing clones stem from an unresolved V gene, and the remainder is unexplained. V and J calls and clone size are those listed in that table; D and trimming were worked out from the DNA. This sample is represented by some 300,000 clones; under 90% of them were singletons. The ten largest clones capture under 3% of the sample.

Its CDR3 holds 15 amino acids, cysteine through phenylalanine. CDR3 DNA only is kept here, 45 bases in frame from base 1. For CDR1 and CDR2, the germline V gene lists MRHNA and SNTAGT. From V the trimming removes 5 bases and from J it removes 6 bases, while the gene matches leave 9 bases of the junction unaccounted for. In the case of this clone: Its antigen target is currently unknown. Qualities for individual bases were not recorded, and no much larger clone is one base off.

Participants in the prospective study were enrolled through a virtual design, were aged about 18 to 100 years, and lived in roughly 24 United States geographic areas. Cohort assignment in the prospective study relied on participant-reported clinical history from a screening survey and a study questionnaire. Exposed participants had been in contact, within 2 weeks of entering the study, with a person who had a PCR-confirmed or clinician-diagnosed case of COVID-19. Each participant in the prospective study had whole blood, serum and a nasopharyngeal or oropharyngeal swab collected by mobile phlebotomists. Prospective study participants could optionally give additional blood draws and questionnaires over an approximately two-month period. Prospective study blood samples were shipped either frozen or at room temperature before DNA extraction.

The chain is assembled from TRBV6-4 and TRBJ2-1, and 8 bases in between align with TRBD2. The clonotype originates from a woman aged 50 to 65 who had been exposed to COVID-19. What was sequenced was PBMCs or T cells enriched from blood (not recorded which). Here the CDR3 is given as CASSPEAGGINEQFF. The sequence in DNA is TGTGCCAGCAGTCCCGAGGCGGGGGGTATCAATGAGCAGTTCTTC.